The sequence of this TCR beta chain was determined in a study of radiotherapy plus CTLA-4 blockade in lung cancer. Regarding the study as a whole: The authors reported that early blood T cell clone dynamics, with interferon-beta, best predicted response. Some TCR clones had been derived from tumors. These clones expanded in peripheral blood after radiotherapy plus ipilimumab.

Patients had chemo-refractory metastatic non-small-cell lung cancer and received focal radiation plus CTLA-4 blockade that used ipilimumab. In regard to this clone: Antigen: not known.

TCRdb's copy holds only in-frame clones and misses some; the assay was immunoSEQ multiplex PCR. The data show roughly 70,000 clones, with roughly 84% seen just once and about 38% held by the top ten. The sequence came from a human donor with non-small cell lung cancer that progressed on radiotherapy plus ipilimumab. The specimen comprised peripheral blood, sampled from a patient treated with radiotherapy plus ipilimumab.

The CDR3, as DNA: TGTGCCAGCAGCTGGGACGGGTCGGGGGCCAACGTCCTGACTTTC. As protein: CASSWDGSGANVLTF. The chain uses TRBV7-3 and TRBJ2-6; D is tentatively TRBD1 or TRBD2 (5 bases each). Germline CDR1 is SGHTA and CDR2 is FQGTGA. This CDR3 has 15 residues. Deletions cut 4 bases from V and 4 bases from J, with 11 bases between.